This T cell receptor beta chain was captured by sequencing in a study of T cell responses to AZD1222 COVID-19 vaccine. Study observations and caveats: Spike-specific TCR breadth and depth were elevated following two AZD1222 doses. Clonal diversity may have been underestimated, and the donors were mostly white British, with more females than males. Mapped onto spike, vaccine-associated CD4 TCRs spanned it and were dominant at 160-218 and 743-854. At study baseline, merely a handful of AZD1222 recipients were seropositive.

Method: immunoSEQ multiplex PCR; TCRdb's copy keeps in-frame clones and lacks some. The sample lists some 150,000 clones, approximately 90% occurring once. The CDR3 totals 14 residues. V was trimmed by 0 bases and J by 6 bases, leaving 9 bases between them. Germline CDR1 SGHTA, CDR2 FQGNSA. As concerns this clone: Its antigen is as yet unknown.

The sequenced sample was peripheral blood, obtained on day 0 of MenACWY control vaccination. The clonotype originates from an adult in good health. The chain recombines TRBV7-2 with TRBJ2-1, with D perhaps TRBD2 (5 bases). The CDR3 DNA is TGTGCCAGCAGCTTAGCGCGTGGAGGCAATGAGCAGTTCTTC. Translating gives CASSLARGGNEQFF.